This entry describes one T cell receptor beta chain. The antigen remains unidentified. A second roughly 7 to 11 cycle PCR used barcoded and J-beta primers. TCRdb analysed the 5' RACE reads with MiXCR anew, one entry per CDR3 protein. The sample carries 650,000 to 800,000 distinct CDR3 sequences, approximately 44% recorded once. Germline V gene lookup returns CDR1 LGHDT and CDR2 YNNKEL (reference sequence). The CDR3 is 14 amino acids. The ends were cut back, 0 bases at V and 5 bases at J, with 10 bases in the middle. These data come from a study of blood T cells in healthy people across ages. Regarding the study as a whole: A greater number of naive CD4+ cells and higher diversity distinguished long-lived donors from aged donors.

The sequenced sample was blood. This clonotype originated in a man aged 55 to 69 in good health. The rearrangement joins TRBV3-1 to TRBJ2-5; D not certain. The CDR3 loop is CASSQEPRTETQYF. In nucleotides, the CDR3 is TGTGCCAGCAGCCAAGAACCCAGGACGGAGACCCAGTACTTC.